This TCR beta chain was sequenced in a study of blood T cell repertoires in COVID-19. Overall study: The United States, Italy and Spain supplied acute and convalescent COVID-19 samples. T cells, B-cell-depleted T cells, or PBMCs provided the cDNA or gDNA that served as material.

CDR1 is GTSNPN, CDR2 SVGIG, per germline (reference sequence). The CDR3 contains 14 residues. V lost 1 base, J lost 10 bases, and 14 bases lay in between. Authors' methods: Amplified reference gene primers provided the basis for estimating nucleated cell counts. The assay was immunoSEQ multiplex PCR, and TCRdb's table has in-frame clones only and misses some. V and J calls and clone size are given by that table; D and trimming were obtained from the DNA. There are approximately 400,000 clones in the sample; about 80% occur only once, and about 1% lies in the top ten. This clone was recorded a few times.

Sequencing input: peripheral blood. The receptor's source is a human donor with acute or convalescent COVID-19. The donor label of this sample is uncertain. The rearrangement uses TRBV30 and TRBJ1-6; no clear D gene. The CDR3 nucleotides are TGTGCCTGGAGTGAGGACGGGGTTAGGTCACCCCTCCACTTT. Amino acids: CAWSEDGVRSPLHF. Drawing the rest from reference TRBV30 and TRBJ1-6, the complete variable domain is SQTIHQWPATLVQPVGSPLSLECTVEGTSNPNLYWYRQAAGRGLQLLFYSVGIGQISSEVPQNLSASRPQDRQFILSSKKLLLSDSGFYLCAWSEDGVRSPLHFGNGTRLTVT.